The 31 T cell receptor beta chains in this list originate from one sample, sequenced in a study of cytomegalovirus exposure and HLA in healthy donors. The PCR employed 60 Vbeta primers together with 13 Jbeta primers. Assay used: immunoSEQ multiplex PCR; TCRdb lists only in-frame clones, some missing. The table lists about 190,000 clones, roughly 79% of them singletons. The sequencing input was PBMCs. These receptors came from a woman aged 18-29 years in good health and CMV-seronegative.

This clone was detected only a few times. J is TRBJ1-2 and V is TRBV28, with D maybe TRBD1 (5 bases). Germline V CDR1 and CDR2: MDHEN, SYDVKM. V dropped 6 bases and J dropped 2 bases, with 10 bases sitting between them. The CDR3 extends over 13 amino acids. The CDR3 sequence: CASRSTENYGYTF. CDR3 bases: TGTGCCAGCAGATCGACAGAGAACTATGGCTACACCTTC.

The rearrangement uses TRBV10-3 and TRBJ1-5, with TRBD1 matching 10 bases. The CDR3 contains 13 residues. The V gene end was trimmed by 10 bases and the J gene end by 5 bases; junction bases not matched to a gene: 5. The germline CDR1 and CDR2 sequences are ENHRY and SYGVKD. This chain's CDR3 is CATSDRGDQPQHF. The CDR3 DNA follows: TGTGCCACCTCGGACAGGGGGGATCAGCCCCAGCATTTT.

Turning to this clone: Other DNA sequences in the same sample also yield this CDR3. This chain connects TRBV7-9 to TRBJ1-4; 8 positions match TRBD1. Per germline, CDR1 SEHNR and CDR2 FQNEAQ (reference sequence). This CDR3 is 15 amino acids long. Trimming took 5 bases from V and 2 from J; bases not matched to a gene: 4. The CDR3 region is CASSPRTGTNEKLFF. For the CDR3, the DNA is TGTGCCAGCAGCCCCAGGACAGGGACTAATGAAAAACTGTTTTTT. Full variable domain (missing parts from reference TRBV7-9 and TRBJ1-4): DTGVSQNPRHKITKRGQNVTFRCDPISEHNRLYWYRQTLGQGPEFLTYFQNEAQLEKSRLLSDRFSAERPKGSFSTLEIQRTEQGDSAMYLCASSPRTGTNEKLFFGSGTQLSVL.

The chain combines TRBV28 with TRBJ1-2; D is possibly TRBD1 (6 bases). V was clipped by 7 bases and J by 4 bases, with 13 bases between them. Germline values: CDR1 MDHEN, CDR2 SYDVKM. This CDR3 has 13 residues. CDR3 nucleotides: TGTGCCAGCACCCCGGGACAACTCTATGGCTACACCTTC. Amino acids: CASTPGQLYGYTF.

The chain links TRBV7-3 to TRBJ1-6, with 7 bases that match TRBD1. The CDR3 is 15 amino acids. Per the germline V gene, CDR1 is SGHTA and CDR2 is FQGTGA. The junction had 8 bases not matched to a gene; V was cut back by 5 bases and J by 7 bases. The CDR3 spells CASSRGQATNSPLHF. CDR3 nucleotide sequence: TGTGCCAGCAGCCGAGGACAGGCGACGAATTCACCCCTCCACTTT.

This clone was seen a few times. The chain has TRBV30 and TRBJ2-1; TRBD1 aligns across 7 bases. The V and J ends lost 2 bases and 4 bases, in that order; junction bases with no gene match: 11. Germline values: CDR1 GTSNPN, CDR2 SVGIG (reference sequence). The CDR3 has 16 residues. The CDR3 region is CAWSWDRYYQYNEQFF. As DNA, the CDR3 is TGTGCCTGGAGTTGGGACAGATACTACCAATACAATGAGCAGTTCTTC.

The chain links TRBV29-1 to TRBJ2-7, with 12 positions matching TRBD2. Germline CDR1 SQVTM, CDR2 ANQGSEA. Trimming cost V 6 bases and J 4 bases; bases outside gene matches: 7. This CDR3 region has 14 residues. The CDR3 loop reads CSVETSGREYEQYF. The CDR3, as DNA: TGCAGCGTAGAGACTAGCGGGAGAGAATACGAGCAGTACTTC.

This clone turned up a few times. The chain is built from TRBV7-9 and TRBJ1-2, with TRBD1 matching 8 bases. Germline assignment: CDR1 SEHNR and CDR2 FQNEAQ (reference sequence). V lost 3 bases and J lost 7; bases outside the gene matches: 7. This CDR3 region has 14 residues. CDR3 amino acids: CASSLTGEVGGYTF. CDR3 sequence (DNA): TGTGCCAGCAGCTTGACAGGGGAAGTCGGTGGCTACACCTTC.

V is TRBV28 and J is TRBJ2-7, with 9 nucleotides matching TRBD1. The germline V gene encodes CDR1 MDHEN and CDR2 SYDVKM. The J segment lost 5 bases and the V segment lost 4 bases, leaving 6 bases of the junction unmatched. This CDR3 is built from 14 residues. The CDR3, as DNA: TGTGCCAGCAGTTCCTGGGACAGGGCCAACGAGCAGTACTTC. Protein product: CASSSWDRANEQYF.

This clone was seen only a few times. The gene calls are TRBV25-1 and TRBJ1-1, with 11 bases lining up with TRBD1. The CDR3 length is 14 residues. Germline V gene data show CDR1 as MGHDK and CDR2 as SYGVNS. V lost 1 base, J lost 6 bases, and 1 base stayed unmatched. This chain's CDR3 is CASSEWGQGAEAFF. CDR3 coding DNA: TGTGCCAGCAGTGAATGGGGACAGGGGGCTGAAGCTTTCTTT.

This CDR3 is CASSVSGQINEKLFF. The CDR3 nucleotides read TGTGCCAGCAGCGTAAGCGGACAGATTAATGAAAAACTGTTTTTT. V gene TRBV9 combines with J gene TRBJ1-4, with D maybe TRBD1 (6 bases). Germline lookup yields CDR1 SGDLS and CDR2 YYNGEE. There are 15 residues in the CDR3. Trimming stripped 1 base from V and 4 bases from J, with 11 bases between.

Points on this clone: In the same sample, other DNA sequences code for this CDR3. The V gene is TRBV18, the J gene TRBJ1-5; D not resolved. Trimming removed 3 bases at V and 6 bases at J, with 6 bases between. Germline V gives CDR1 KGHSH, CDR2 LQKENI. The CDR3 covers 12 residues. The CDR3 nucleotides are TGTGCCAGCTCACCGTCAGGTCAGCCCCAGCATTTT. This sequence encodes CASSPSGQPQHF.

Here the CDR3 reads CASSLTRASGANVLTF. The CDR3 coding sequence is TGCGCCAGCAGCTTGACGCGGGCGTCTGGGGCCAACGTCCTGACTTTC. J is TRBJ2-6 and V is TRBV5-1, with TRBD2 as a possible D gene (5 bases). V lost 1 base to trimming and J lost 1 base, with 9 bases between them. Germline V gives CDR1 SGHRS, CDR2 YFSETQ. This CDR3 has 16 residues. Drawing the rest from reference TRBV5-1 and TRBJ2-6, the complete variable domain is KAGVTQTPRYLIKTRGQQVTLSCSPISGHRSVSWYQQTPGQGLQFLFEYFSETQRNKGNFPGRFSGRQFSNSRSEMNVSTLELGDSALYLCASSLTRASGANVLTFGAGSRLTVL.

This clone was detected a few times. The gene calls are TRBV4-2 and TRBJ2-1; tentatively, D is TRBD2 (5 bases). From germline, CDR1 is LGHNA and CDR2 YNFKEQ. Trimming stripped 3 bases from V and 3 bases from J, with 12 bases between. The CDR3 length is 15 residues. CDR3 in amino acids: CASSHPADGYNEQFF. CDR3 nucleotide sequence: TGTGCCAGCAGCCACCCAGCGGACGGCTACAATGAGCAGTTCTTC.

This chain connects TRBV27 to TRBJ2-1, with 9 nucleotides matching TRBD2. The CDR3 is 16 amino acids. In germline, CDR1 is MNHEY, CDR2 SMNVEV (reference sequence). V was pared by 5 bases and J by 8 bases, with 13 bases of the junction left unmatched. In nucleotides, the CDR3 is TGTGCCAGCAGTACACTAGCGGGTGGAAACCGGGATGAGCAGTTCTTC. Its translation is CASSTLAGGNRDEQFF.

V is TRBV7-8 and J is TRBJ2-3; 10 bases align to TRBD2. The trim removed 3 bases at V and 4 bases at J, leaving 4 bases unmatched. CDR1 and CDR2 (germline): SGHVS, FQNEAQ. This CDR3 spans 15 amino acids. CDR3 DNA: TGTGCCAGCAGCTTCGAGCGGGGGGGGGCAGATACGCAGTATTTT. This codes for CASSFERGGADTQYF.

In this sample, this clone turned up once. V and J are TRBV4-1 and TRBJ1-5; 7 bases are shared with TRBD1. The CDR3 sequence is 14 residues long. V shed 1 base and J 7 bases; nucleotides not matched to a gene: 4. Germline lookup yields CDR1 MGHRA and CDR2 YSYEKL. DNA of the CDR3: TGCGCCAGCAGCCAAGGACAGGGCTACCAGCCCCAGCATTTT. This sequence encodes CASSQGQGYQPQHF.

This rearrangement joins TRBV27 to TRBJ1-4; perhaps TRBD1 as D (6 bases). CDR3 size: 14 residues. V was clipped by 2 bases and J by 3 bases, with 7 bases between them. CDR1 and CDR2 (germline): MNHEY, SMNVEV (reference sequence). CDR3 amino acids: CASSLNRANEKLFF. CDR3 DNA: TGTGCCAGCAGTTTAAACAGGGCTAATGAAAAACTGTTTTTT.

The J gene is TRBJ2-3, the V gene TRBV30, with D tentatively TRBD2 (7 bases). CDR3 length: 14 residues. CDR1 GTSNPN and CDR2 SVGIG come from the germline V gene (reference sequence). The V end was cut by 5 bases, the J end by 2 bases, with 14 bases between. CDR3 region: CAWERDMFTDTQYF. CDR3 bases: TGTGCCTGGGAGCGGGACATGTTCACAGATACGCAGTATTTT.

The V and J genes are TRBV9 and TRBJ1-1; D is ambiguous. Per germline, CDR1 SGDLS and CDR2 YYNGEE. V lost 3 bases and J 1 base, leaving 4 bases between the germline ends. The CDR3 length is 12 residues. The CDR3 DNA reads TGTGCCAGCAGCGCCCAGAACACTGAAGCTTTCTTT. Its protein is CASSAQNTEAFF.

This clone was counted a single time. This rearrangement joins TRBV6-5 to TRBJ2-3; TRBD2 is a possible D gene (5 bases). The CDR3 consists of 16 residues. Deletions cut 4 bases from V and 1 base from J, with 15 bases between. Per the germline V gene, CDR1 is MNHEY and CDR2 is SVGAGI. The CDR3 bases are TGTGCCAGCAGTTCCTCCCCGAGCGGCCGCACAGATACGCAGTATTTT. Amino acids: CASSSSPSGRTDTQYF.

This chain joins TRBV6-6 and TRBJ1-1, with D uncertain. This CDR3 contains 12 residues. The ends were cut back, 10 bases at V and 3 bases at J, with 12 bases in the middle. Germline V CDR1 and CDR2: MNHNY, SVGAGI (reference sequence). The CDR3 reads CATKTGDTEAFF. Written as DNA, the CDR3 is TGTGCCACCAAAACCGGGGACACTGAAGCTTTCTTT.

The chain links TRBV5-4 to TRBJ2-3; D gene unclear. CDR3 length: 15 residues. Germline loops: CDR1 SGHNT, CDR2 YYREEE (reference sequence). Trimming shortened V by 4 bases and J by 4 bases, and 16 bases separated the two germline ends. As DNA, the CDR3 is TGTGCCAGCAGCGCACAGACCCTACCACCAGATACGCAGTATTTT. This encodes CASSAQTLPPDTQYF. Using reference TRBV5-4 and TRBJ2-3 for the parts outside the CDR3, the full variable domain is ETGVTQSPTHLIKTRGQQVTLRCSSQSGHNTVSWYQQALGQGPQFIFQYYREEENGRGNFPPRFSGLQFPNYSSELNVNALELDDSALYLCASSAQTLPPDTQYFGPGTRLTVL.

The CDR3 sequence: CASSQDRGTGQPQHF. The DNA for the CDR3 is TGCGCCAGCAGCCAAGATCGCGGGACAGGCCAGCCCCAGCATTTT. The chain employs TRBV4-3 and TRBJ1-5; 8 bases match TRBD1. The germline CDR1 and CDR2 sequences are LGHNA and YSLEER. The CDR3 is 15 residues long. With 0 bases clipped from V and 7 bases from J, the junction kept 5 bases outside the gene matches.

This clone turned up a few times. Written as DNA, the CDR3 is TGCGCCAGCAGCTTTGGCGGGAGCTCCTACAATGAGCAGTTCTTC. This codes for CASSFGGSSYNEQFF. This sequence joins TRBV5-1 and TRBJ2-1, with 7 positions matching TRBD2. The germline CDR1 and CDR2 sequences are SGHRS and YFSETQ. The CDR3 spans 15 residues. J lost 0 bases, V lost 2 bases, and 2 bases had no gene match. The entire variable domain, with the rest obtained from reference TRBV5-1 and TRBJ2-1, is as follows: KAGVTQTPRYLIKTRGQQVTLSCSPISGHRSVSWYQQTPGQGLQFLFEYFSETQRNKGNFPGRFSGRQFSNSRSEMNVSTLELGDSALYLCASSFGGSSYNEQFFGPGTRLTVL.

This chain joins TRBV28 and TRBJ2-7; D is uncertain. The CDR3 has 12 amino acids. V lost 2 bases and J 7 bases, leaving 9 bases between the germline ends. Germline CDR1 and CDR2: MDHEN and SYDVKM. CDR3 loop: CASSLGLDEQYF. CDR3 DNA: TGTGCCAGCAGTTTAGGCCTCGATGAGCAGTACTTC.

The rearrangement joins TRBV28 to TRBJ2-3; D might be TRBD2 (6 bases). Between the trimmed V and J ends, which lost 5 bases and 1 base, there was a span of 16 bases. Looked up from germline, CDR1 is MDHEN and CDR2 is SYDVKM. The CDR3 contains 16 residues. The CDR3 nucleotides are TGTGCCAGCAGTCTACTCTCTAGCGTCCGCACAGATACGCAGTATTTT. Protein: CASSLLSSVRTDTQYF. The full variable domain, with the rest looked up from reference TRBV28 and TRBJ2-3, is DVKVTQSSRYLVKRTGEKVFLECVQDMDHENMFWYRQDPGLGLRLIYFSYDVKMKEKGDIPEGYSVSREKKERFSLILESASTNQTSMYLCASSLLSSVRTDTQYFGPGTRLTVL.

The chain combines TRBV2 with TRBJ1-6; 7 nucleotides agree with TRBD1. Trimming took 6 bases from V and 9 from J; bases not matched to a gene: 14. CDR3 length: 16 amino acids. CDR1 and CDR2 from the germline V gene are SNHLY and FYNNEI. CDR3 in DNA: TGTGCCAGCAGCGGCCGAACAGGGGCCCCTAGTTCACCCCTCCACTTT. This codes for CASSGRTGAPSSPLHF.

The V gene is TRBV5-1, the J gene TRBJ2-3, with D perhaps TRBD1 (6 bases). V gave up 4 bases and J gave up 2 bases, with 14 bases separating them. The CDR3 length is 15 residues. From germline, CDR1 is SGHRS and CDR2 YFSETQ. This chain's CDR3 is CASSPEDRDTDTQYF. The CDR3 nucleotides read TGCGCCAGCAGCCCGGAGGACAGAGACACAGATACGCAGTATTTT.

J is TRBJ2-1 and V is TRBV11-2; 10 positions agree with TRBD2. J gave up 8 bases and V 0 bases, and 4 bases lay outside the gene matches. Germline V lookup: CDR1 SGHAT, CDR2 FQNNGV. CDR3 size: 15 residues. CDR3 residues: CASSLDASGRYEQFF. The CDR3 bases are TGTGCCAGCAGCTTAGACGCTAGCGGGAGATATGAGCAGTTCTTC.

The J gene is TRBJ2-5, the V gene TRBV29-1, with TRBD2 as a possible D gene (6 bases). The V end lost 7 bases, the J end lost 6 bases, and 9 bases lay between the germline ends. The CDR3 spans 10 residues. Germline V gene data show CDR1 as SQVTM and CDR2 as ANQGSEA. CDR3 nucleotide sequence: TGCAGCGGGGGGGAAAAGACCCAGTACTTC. Translating gives CSGGEKTQYF.